This T cell receptor (beta chain) was identified during a study of shared clonotypes between healthy human individuals. Across the study: Every donor yielded three CD4 naive, three CD4 memory, two CD8 naive and one CD8 memory plate.

Study-level points and caveats: For sorted subsets, rarefaction showed incomplete sequencing despite large depth. Exclusively blood specimens were collected; tissue repertoires likely differ.

Template for every sorted-subset replicate PCR totaled 200 to 250 ng DNA, 25,000 to 30,000 T cell genomes. TCRdb's copy holds only in-frame clones and misses some; the assay was immunoSEQ multiplex PCR. The table lists some 2.4 million clones, 93% of them singletons. The germline gives CDR1 SGHRS, CDR2 YFSETQ. This CDR3 spans 15 amino acids. After removal of 7 bases from V and 1 base from J, the junction contained 9 bases not matched to a gene. Remarks on this clone: The antigen is undetermined. At the DNA level, this CDR3 is encoded by other sequences in the same sample as well.

V gene TRBV5-1 combines with J gene TRBJ2-3, with TRBD1 matching 7 bases. The source material was naive CD4+ T cells from PBMCs. Subset noted: CD45RA+ positively selected. The origin of this receptor is a man aged 18-30 years in good health. Some clones in this sample may be carry-over from other donors' samples. CDR3 in amino acids: CASSTDGQGTDTQYF. Written as DNA, the CDR3 is TGCGCCAGCTCGACCGACGGACAGGGCACAGATACGCAGTATTTT.